The present TCR beta chain was sequenced within a study of long-term antiretroviral therapy in people with HIV. Turning to the study itself: The 2015 immediate-ART recommendation came about a decade after the earliest samples. Overall study results and limits: Repertoires from HIV showed CDR3 length ranges narrower than those of controls.

Of note for this clone: The antigen is undetermined.

Running of the v3.0 immunoSEQ assay took place at survey level. Sequencing efforts were directed toward roughly 40,000-50,000 T-cell genomes per sample. Profiled with immunoSEQ multiplex PCR; TCRdb holds only in-frame clones, not every one. The sample has some 43,000 clones, around nine tenths seen once; the top ten hold 4.5% to 5.5%. Clinicians in the United States treated all participants with HIV. This CDR3 spans 18 amino acids. The V gene's germline CDR1 is SEHNR and CDR2 FQNEAQ (reference sequence). V lost 5 bases to trimming and J lost 4 bases; unmatched junction nucleotides: 17. The chain uses TRBV7-9 and TRBJ2-3; 8 bases are shared with TRBD1. Specimen: unsorted PBMCs, collected 0.1 years before starting antiretroviral therapy. The receptor was derived from a woman aged 45-59 years with HIV. The CDR3 loop is CASSPRRMTGVGADTQYF. The CDR3 DNA reads TGTGCCAGCAGCCCCAGGAGAATGACAGGGGTTGGGGCAGATACGCAGTATTTT.